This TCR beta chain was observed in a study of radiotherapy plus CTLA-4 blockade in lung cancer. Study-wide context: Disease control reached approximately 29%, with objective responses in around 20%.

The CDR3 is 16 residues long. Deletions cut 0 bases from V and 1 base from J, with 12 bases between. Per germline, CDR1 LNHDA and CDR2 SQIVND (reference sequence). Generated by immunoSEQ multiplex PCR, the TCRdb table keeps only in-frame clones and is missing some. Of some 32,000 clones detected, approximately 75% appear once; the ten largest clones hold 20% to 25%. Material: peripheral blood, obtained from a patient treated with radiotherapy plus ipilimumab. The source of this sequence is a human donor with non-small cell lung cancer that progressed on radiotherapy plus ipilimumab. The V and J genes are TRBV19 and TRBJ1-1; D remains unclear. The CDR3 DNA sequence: TGTGCCAGTAGTATAGATCGAGGCAGCTGGAACACTGAAGCTTTCTTT. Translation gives CASSIDRGSWNTEAFF.